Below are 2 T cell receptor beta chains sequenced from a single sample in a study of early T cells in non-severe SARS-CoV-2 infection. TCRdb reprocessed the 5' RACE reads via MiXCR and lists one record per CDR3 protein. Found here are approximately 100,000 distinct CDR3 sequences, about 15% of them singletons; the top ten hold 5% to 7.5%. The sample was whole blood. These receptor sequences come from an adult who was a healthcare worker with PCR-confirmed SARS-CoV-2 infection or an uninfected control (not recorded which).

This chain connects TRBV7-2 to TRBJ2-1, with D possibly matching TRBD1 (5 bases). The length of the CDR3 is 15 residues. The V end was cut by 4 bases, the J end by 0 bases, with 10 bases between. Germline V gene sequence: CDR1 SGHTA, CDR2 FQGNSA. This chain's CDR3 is CASSSTASSYNEQFF. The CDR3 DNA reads TGTGCCAGCAGCTCGACAGCGAGCTCCTACAATGAGCAGTTCTTC.

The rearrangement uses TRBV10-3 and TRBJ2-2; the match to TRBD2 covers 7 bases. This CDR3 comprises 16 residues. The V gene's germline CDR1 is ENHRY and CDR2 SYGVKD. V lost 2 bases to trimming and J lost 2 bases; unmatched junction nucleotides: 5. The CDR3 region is CAISEGEGKNTGELFF. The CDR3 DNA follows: TGTGCCATCAGTGAGGGGGAGGGAAAAAACACCGGGGAGCTGTTTTTT.